This T cell receptor (beta chain) was recovered during a study of T-cell reconstitution after alpha-beta-depleted transplantation in children. There are many counts of this clonotype. The target antigen is unknown. Study-level findings and limits: Alpha-beta T cells present about two months after transplant were reported to originate from several hundred expanded graft clones. Surviving thymic progenitors and recipient T cells were the source of high TCRbeta diversity at day 60 in some patients. From newly produced T cells came most of the T-cell counts and diversity one year after transplant.

A TCRbeta library incorporating unique molecular identifiers was prepared. TCRdb redid the calling of the PCR reads with MiXCR, one entry per CDR3 protein. Altogether about 200,000 distinct CDR3 sequences are present, about 6% being singletons, with the ten largest covering roughly 4.5%. The CDR3 consists of 18 residues. In germline, CDR1 is SGHRS, CDR2 YFSETQ. Unmatched junction bases numbered 9, after V lost 0 bases and J lost 0 bases. Source: PBMCs, taken before TCRalphabeta/CD19-depleted stem cell transplant. The source of this sequence is a girl less than two years old with combined immunodeficiency, due to receive a stem cell transplant. The chain uses TRBV5-1 and TRBJ1-1, with 9 bases aligning to TRBD1. The chain's CDR3 is CASSLGTGVLTMNTEAFF. The CDR3 nucleotides read TGCGCCAGCAGCTTGGGGACAGGGGTGTTGACCATGAACACTGAAGCTTTCTTT.